The clone carrying this T cell receptor (beta chain) was counted ten times or more. These data come from a study of low-dose radiotherapy and immunotherapy resistance in tumors. TRAV- and TRBV-specific primers primed first-strand cDNA, covering alpha and beta chains. Amplification of TCRs used a constant-region primer and V-primer adapter for 15 to 25 PCR cycles. MiXCR, run by TCRdb on the reads, gives a single entry per CDR3 protein. The sample contains tens of thousands of distinct CDR3 sequences, roughly a sixth of which appear only once. The CDR3 is 15 residues long. Germline values: CDR1 GTSNPN, CDR2 SVGIG (reference sequence). V shed 2 bases and J shed 6 bases, with 17 bases lying between them. Regarding time point: before trial treatment.

The chain has TRBV30 and TRBJ1-5; a weak D match, TRBD1 (5 bases). Sequenced material: PBMCs, taken before treatment. This clonotype originated in a male donor with prostate cancer. CDR3 nucleotide sequence: TGTGCCTGGAGTAGCCGACAGTGGAGGGGTCAGCCCCAGCATTTT. Translation: CAWSSRQWRGQPQHF.